Reported below is one T cell receptor beta chain. The source of the sample is a study of blood T cell repertoires in COVID-19. About the research overall: Samples taken during acute and convalescent COVID-19 were collected in the United States, Italy and Spain. Nucleic acid was either cDNA or gDNA, and it came from T cells, B-cell-depleted T cells, or PBMCs.

Germline-derived CDR1 and CDR2 are MGHRA and YSYEKL. V was pared by 1 base and J by 3 bases, with 7 bases between. The CDR3 runs 13 residues. In the authors' workflow: Estimation of nucleated cell counts relied on the amplification of reference gene primers. Only in-frame clones appear in the TCRdb table, and some are missing; sequencing was by immunoSEQ multiplex PCR. V and J calls and clone size follow that table, whereas D and trimming were derived from the DNA. Counted here are tens of thousands of clones, under 95% occurring once; the ten biggest clones make up just under 4%. Sequencing was done on a sample of peripheral blood. The sequence was collected from a woman aged 45-59 years in a cohort sampled during active COVID-19. The chain links TRBV4-1 to TRBJ2-7; D is possibly TRBD2 (6 bases). CDR3 in amino acids: CASSQGRDYEQYF. Written as DNA, the CDR3 is TGCGCCAGCAGCCAAGGGCGGGACTACGAGCAGTACTTC.